At least ten counts were recorded for the clone carrying this T cell receptor (beta chain). Its matching antigen is unknown. TCRdb re-called the 5' RACE reads through MiXCR, storing one row per CDR3 protein. Seen here are under 200,000 distinct CDR3 sequences, approximately 11% observed once, and the top ten hold less than 40%. These data belong to a study of T cells after yellow fever vaccination. Whole-study context: Preparation used SMART-Seq v4 Ultra Low Input for the low-cell-number fractions. Points from the study as a whole: Weaker overall, the secondary response nonetheless peaked faster (day 5 versus 15). Only a small proportion of the clonotypes turned up in both the CD4 and the CD8 compartments, likely arising from convergent recombination. FACS-sorted repertoires could harbor abundant contaminating bulk-population clonotypes.

V was cut by 3 bases and J by 2 bases, with 20 bases left in between. Germline-derived CDR1 and CDR2 are SQVTM and ANQGSEA. The CDR3 sequence is 17 residues long. The genes are TRBV29-1 and TRBJ2-1, with D perhaps matching TRBD1 (5 bases). The source was CD8+ T cells sorted from PBMCs, collected 15 days after the yellow fever booster vaccination. This receptor was obtained from a man aged 18-30 years who received the YFV17D yellow fever vaccine. CDR3 sequence: CSVDSLRDRGTYNEQFF. CDR3 sequence (DNA): TGCAGCGTTGACTCTCTGCGTGATAGGGGAACCTACAATGAGCAGTTCTTC.